Detailed here is one TCR beta chain. Mouse gene names apply. The read terminates 1 residue ahead of where the CDR3 ends, so the germline J gene completes it. Noted time point: mouse harvest day 7 after allogeneic transplant. Mouse grafts combined 10^7 T-cell-depleted bone marrow cells with 10^6 splenic CD5+ T cells. B6 (H2b) cells into BALB/c (H2d) mice; tissues taken at day 7 or 14. This entry belongs to a study of tissue T cells after allogeneic stem cell transplantation. J lost 1 base, V lost 2 bases, and 4 bases had no gene match. Germline CDR1 and CDR2: NNHNN and SYGAGS (reference sequence). CDR3 length equals 16 residues. Data came from immunoSEQ multiplex PCR; TCRdb stores just in-frame clones and leaves some out. Altogether roughly 4,200 clones are present, approximately 60% being singletons, with the ten largest covering 29%.

This receptor was taken from a female BALB/c mouse given C57BL/6 T cells with graft-versus-host disease after an allogeneic hematopoietic cell transplant. The specimen sequenced was spleen. The chain joins TRBV13-2 to TRBJ1-1; the match to TRBD1 covers 11 bases. This CDR3 reads CASGEGQGARNTEVFF. The CDR3 bases that were read are TGTGCCAGCGGTGAAGGACAGGGGGCAAGAAACACAGAAGTCTTC.